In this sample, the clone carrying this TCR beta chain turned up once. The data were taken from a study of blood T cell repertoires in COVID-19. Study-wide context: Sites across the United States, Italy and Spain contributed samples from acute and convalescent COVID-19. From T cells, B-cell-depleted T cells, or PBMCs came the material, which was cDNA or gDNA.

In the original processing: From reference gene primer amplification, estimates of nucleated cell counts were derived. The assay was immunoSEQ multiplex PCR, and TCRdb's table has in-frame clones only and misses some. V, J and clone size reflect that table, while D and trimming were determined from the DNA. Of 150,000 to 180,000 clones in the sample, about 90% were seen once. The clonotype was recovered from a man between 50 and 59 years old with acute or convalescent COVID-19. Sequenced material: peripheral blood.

CDR3 coding DNA: TGTGCCAGTAGCAAGGGGGCAACGTCCTACAATGAGCAGTTCTTC. Translated: CASSKGATSYNEQFF. V is TRBV19 and J is TRBJ2-1, with 7 bases identical to TRBD1. V gave up 6 bases and J gave up 1 base; unmatched junction bases: 6. The CDR3 has 15 amino acids. Germline CDR1 is LNHDA and CDR2 is SQIVND (reference sequence).